This is a list of T cell receptor beta chains from one sample in a study of technical replicates of blood from several donors. TCRdb keeps only in-frame clones here, not all; method: immunoSEQ multiplex PCR. The table shows fewer than 90,000 clones, with approximately 94% occurring only once. Sequencing input: T cells isolated from PBMCs. The receptors were sampled from a human donor in good health. Each CDR3 is given with its conserved first and last residue. D genes are given only for firm matches. The size field is filled for only some rows; it gives once, few, many or a size class.

size: -
J: TRBJ2-1
V: TRBV7-9
D: TRBD2
length: 18
CDR3: CASSPPLGRAESYNEQFF
DNA: TGTGCCAGCAGCCCTCCCTTAGGGAGGGCAGAGTCCTACAATGAGCAGTTCTTC

size: -
J: TRBJ1-3
V: TRBV2
D: TRBD1
length: 15
CDR3: CASSYQGAHGNTIYF
DNA: TGTGCCAGCAGTTACCAGGGGGCGCACGGAAACACCATATATTTT

size: once
J: TRBJ1-5
V: TRBV28
D: -
length: 15
CDR3: CASTLQGRTNQPQHF
DNA: TGTGCCAGCACCTTACAGGGAAGGACTAATCAGCCCCAGCATTTT

size: -
J: TRBJ2-7
V: TRBV6-4
D: TRBD2
length: 15
CDR3: CASSVVAGGFYEQYF
DNA: TGTGCCAGCAGTGTAGTAGCGGGGGGTTTCTACGAGCAGTACTTC

size: -
J: TRBJ2-1
V: TRBV6-5
D: TRBD2
length: 15
CDR3: CASSPGGREVNEQFF
DNA: TGTGCCAGCAGCCCCGGTGGGCGGGAGGTCAATGAGCAGTTCTTC

size: once
J: TRBJ2-1
V: TRBV9
D: TRBD2
length: 16
CDR3: CASSGGTSGRGGEQFF
DNA: TGTGCCAGCAGCGGAGGGACTAGCGGGAGGGGGGGTGAGCAGTTCTTC

size: once
J: TRBJ2-4
V: TRBV7-2
D: -
length: 14
CDR3: CASSLNRVKNIQYF
DNA: TGTGCCAGCAGCTTAAACAGGGTCAAAAACATTCAGTACTTC

size: -
J: TRBJ2-1
V: TRBV4-2
D: TRBD2
length: 16
CDR3: CASSLSVAGGPNEQFF
DNA: TGTGCCAGCAGCCTATCTGTAGCGGGAGGACCCAATGAGCAGTTCTTC

size: -
J: TRBJ2-7
V: TRBV5-4
D: TRBD1
length: 15
CDR3: CASRDGTAVSYEQYF
DNA: TGTGCCAGCAGGGATGGGACAGCAGTTTCCTACGAGCAGTACTTC

size: -
J: TRBJ2-3
V: TRBV2
D: -
length: 16
CDR3: CASSIDSGRYTDTQYF
DNA: TGTGCCAGCAGTATAGATAGCGGACGTTACACAGATACGCAGTATTTT

size: -
J: TRBJ1-2
V: TRBV2
D: -
length: 14
CDR3: CASQQETVAHGYTF
DNA: TGTGCCAGCCAACAAGAGACAGTGGCCCATGGCTACACCTTC

size: -
J: TRBJ2-3
V: TRBV10-2
D: -
length: 16
CDR3: CASSVLGDSSTDTQYF
DNA: TGCGCCAGCAGTGTCCTGGGGGACTCTAGCACAGATACGCAGTATTTT

size: -
J: TRBJ1-3
V: TRBV19
D: -
length: 13
CDR3: CASSWTVGNTIYF
DNA: TGTGCCAGTAGTTGGACAGTTGGAAACACCATATATTTT

size: -
J: TRBJ1-2
V: TRBV9
D: -
length: 14
CDR3: CASSVGEAEYGYTF
DNA: TGTGCCAGCAGCGTAGGCGAGGCAGAGTATGGCTACACCTTC